This T cell receptor (beta chain) was sequenced for a study of blood T cell repertoires in COVID-19. Study context: Some COVID-19 samples were acute and others convalescent; all came from the United States, Italy and Spain. In each case, the material was cDNA or gDNA derived from T cells, B-cell-depleted T cells, or PBMCs.

CDR1 and CDR2 from the germline V gene are SQVTM and ANQGSEA. This CDR3 region has 13 residues. V lost 4 bases and J lost 0, with 9 bases in between. This clone was detected only once. As processed by the authors: The authors estimated nucleated cell counts from reference gene primer amplification. Assay used: immunoSEQ multiplex PCR; TCRdb lists only in-frame clones, some missing. V, J and clone size reflect that table, while D and trimming were determined from the DNA. This table holds a few hundred thousand clones, around 90% found once. Sequencing was performed on peripheral blood. This sequence was found in a woman between 70 and 85 years old with active or convalescent COVID-19. J is TRBJ1-1 and V is TRBV29-1; no reliable D call. The CDR3 DNA follows: TGCAGCGTTGTGGGCAGGATGAACACTGAAGCTTTCTTT. Amino acids: CSVVGRMNTEAFF.